The rows below give T cell receptor beta chains drawn from one sample of a study of sequential checkpoint blockade in melanoma. Sequencing was performed with immunoSEQ multiplex PCR; in TCRdb, only in-frame clones are kept and a portion is missing. The data hold 10,000 to 15,000 clones, with under 80% observed a single time. This material consisted of CD8+ T cells sorted from blood (inferred from file names), taken from a patient given nivolumab and ipilimumab in sequence. These receptors all stem from a human donor with melanoma. CDR3s include the opening cysteine and the closing phenylalanine or tryptophan. The D gene is left open where the match is weak. Only some rows state a clone size, as once, few, many or a class for expanded clones.

j_call v_call d_call clone_size cdr3_nt cdr3_aa
TRBJ2-1 TRBV7-2 NA NA TGTGCCAGCAGCTTAGGGCCCGGGGGGCCGCGGAATGAGCAGTTCTTC CASSLGPGGPRNEQFF
TRBJ2-2 TRBV5-3 NA NA TGTGCCAGAAGCTCCCGGGCCCACCGGGGAGCTGTTTTT CARSSRAHRGAVF
TRBJ2-5 TRBV7-2 TRBD2 NA TGTGCCAGCAGCTTCACTAGCGGGGGCCCCCAAGAGACCCAGTACTTC CASSFTSGGPQETQYF
TRBJ1-1 TRBV7-6 NA NA TGTGCCAGCAGCTTGGAGGGCCAGGGCACTGAAGCTTTCTTT CASSLEGQGTEAFF
TRBJ1-1 TRBV7-6 TRBD1 medium-sized TGTGCCAGCAGCTCTGGACAGGGGATGAACACTGAAGCTTTCTTT CASSSGQGMNTEAFF
TRBJ1-1 TRBV6-1 NA few TGTGCCAGCCCATCGGGAACTGAAGCTTTCTTT CASPSGTEAFF
TRBJ1-1 TRBV29-1 TRBD1 NA TGCAGCGTTAAGGGGGCGATCGGTGAAGCTTTCTTT CSVKGAIGEAFF
TRBJ1-1 TRBV7-9 NA NA TGTGCCAGCAGCTTAACGGTTATTGAAGCTTTCTTT CASSLTVIEAFF
TRBJ2-7 TRBV13 NA NA TGTGCCAGCAGCTTAGGCCGGCTAGCCTGGGAGGACGAGCAGTACTTC CASSLGRLAWEDEQYF
TRBJ2-1 TRBV27 NA NA TGTGCCAGCAGTCTATATCCCCCAGGGAATGAGCAGTTCTTC CASSLYPPGNEQFF
TRBJ2-3 TRBV27 NA NA TGTGCCAGCAGTAGGGGGAGCACAGATACGCAGTATTTT CASSRGSTDTQYF
TRBJ1-2 TRBV29-1 NA NA TGCAGCGTGCTAGGGCAGGGTCCTTATGGCTACACCTTC CSVLGQGPYGYTF
TRBJ1-2 TRBV19 TRBD1 few TGTGCCAGTAGTGCCGGGACAGGGAGTAACTATGGCTACACCTTC CASSAGTGSNYGYTF
TRBJ2-6 TRBV10-3 NA NA TGTGCCATCAGTGGGGACACGATCTCTGGGGCCAACGTCCTGACTTTC CAISGDTISGANVLTF
TRBJ2-1 TRBV29-1 NA few TGCAGCGTTTTACACTACAATGAGCAGTTCTTC CSVLHYNEQFF
TRBJ2-3 TRBV4-1 TRBD1 NA TGCGCCAGCAGCCAGCTTGGGACAGGGGGAGGCACAGATACGCAGTATTTT CASSQLGTGGGTDTQYF
TRBJ2-1 TRBV27 NA few TGTGCCACCAGTGACTCCCTAACCCACGATGAGCAGTTCTTC CATSDSLTHDEQFF
TRBJ2-3 TRBV7-9 TRBD1 few TGTGCCAGCAGCGCACCACAGGGGAATACGCAGTATTTT CASSAPQGNTQYF
TRBJ1-5 TRBV7-6 NA once TGTGCCAGCAGCTTAGACAGGAATCAGCCCCAGCATTTT CASSLDRNQPQHF
TRBJ2-7 TRBV21-1 NA NA TGTGCCAGTCCCAAAGGGGACAGGTTCCCCTACGAGCAGTACTTC CASPKGDRFPYEQYF
TRBJ2-1 TRBV11-2 NA NA TGTGCCAGCAGCTTAGGCGCGGTAGGTTGGGATGAGCAGTTCTTC CASSLGAVGWDEQFF
TRBJ2-3 TRBV14 TRBD1 once TGTGCCAGCAGCCAAGATCTGGGACAGGCATTAGATACGCAGTATTTT CASSQDLGQALDTQYF
TRBJ2-1 TRBV2 TRBD2 NA TGTGCCAGCAACGTACTAGCGGGGGACTACAATGAGCAGTTCTTC CASNVLAGDYNEQFF
TRBJ2-7 TRBV9 NA NA TGTGCCAGCAGCGTAGAAGGGAGCTCCTACGAGCAGTACTTC CASSVEGSSYEQYF
TRBJ2-7 TRBV6-1 TRBD2 NA TGTGCCAGCAGTGAAGTAATGACTAGCGGGACCTTCCTTCTCGAGCAGTACTTC CASSEVMTSGTFLLEQYF
TRBJ1-5 TRBV5-5 TRBD1 NA TGTGCCAGCAGCTATTACTCAGGGGGAAAGAATCAGCCCCAGCATTTT CASSYYSGGKNQPQHF
TRBJ2-5 TRBV11-2 NA NA TGTGCCAGCACCGGGAACCTCCAAGAGACCCAGTACTTC CASTGNLQETQYF
TRBJ2-3 TRBV11-2 TRBD1 once TGTGCCAGCAGCTCGGGACAGGGGAACACAGATACGCAGTATTTT CASSSGQGNTDTQYF
TRBJ1-1 TRBV9 TRBD1 few TGTGCCAGCAGCTTTTGGACAGGGGGGGATGAAGCTTTCTTT CASSFWTGGDEAFF
TRBJ1-1 TRBV4-2 TRBD1 NA TGTGCCAGCAGCCAAGAAGACGGACAGGGGGGCACTGAAGCTTTCTTT CASSQEDGQGGTEAFF
TRBJ1-1 TRBV6-5 NA NA TGTGCCGTAACCGGAGGGACTGAAGCTTTCTTT CAVTGGTEAFF
TRBJ1-3 TRBV7-2 NA few TGTGCCAGCAGCTTACAGGGGACTGGAAACACCATATATTTT CASSLQGTGNTIYF
TRBJ2-2 TRBV2 TRBD2 NA TGTGCCAGCAGAGGCGGACTAGCGTCGACCGGGGAGCTGTTTTTT CASRGGLASTGELFF